The 20 T cell receptor beta chains in this list originate from one sample, sequenced in a study of T cell responses to AZD1222 COVID-19 vaccine. Libraries were prepared by immunoSEQ multiplex PCR; TCRdb keeps only in-frame clonotypes and omits some of them. The sample has about 150,000 clones, around 85% seen once. The sequences come from peripheral blood, collected after recovery from COVID-19. These receptors all come from an adult who had recovered from COVID-19.

This chain uses TRBV4-3 with TRBJ1-2; D unresolved. The ends were cut back, 0 bases at V and 2 bases at J, with 10 bases in the middle. Germline CDR1 reads LGHNA; CDR2 reads YSLEER. The CDR3 length is 15 residues. CDR3 protein: CASSQDGGGNYGYTF. CDR3 DNA: TGCGCCAGCAGCCAAGATGGAGGCGGGAACTATGGCTACACCTTC.

This rearrangement joins TRBV4-2 to TRBJ1-4, with 11 bases fitting TRBD1. J was trimmed by 7 bases and V by 4 bases; bases with no gene match: 8. CDR3 length equals 16 residues. The germline V gene encodes CDR1 LGHNA and CDR2 YNFKEQ. The CDR3 sequence: CASSPLSGTGGEKLFF. The DNA of the CDR3 is TGTGCCAGCAGCCCTCTATCCGGGACAGGGGGTGAAAAACTGTTTTTT.

This clone appeared a few times. V and J are TRBV28 and TRBJ2-1; 8 bases align to TRBD2. With V trimmed by 5 bases and J by 3 bases, 12 bases remained unmatched. Germline lookup yields CDR1 MDHEN and CDR2 SYDVKM. The CDR3 runs 17 residues. CDR3 sequence: CASSGWRSGTSYNEQFF. In DNA, the CDR3 is TGTGCCAGCAGTGGGTGGAGGAGCGGGACTAGCTACAATGAGCAGTTCTTC.

The V gene is TRBV7-9, the J gene TRBJ1-1; TRBD1 matches 7 bases. Germline V gene data show CDR1 as SEHNR and CDR2 as FQNEAQ (reference sequence). The CDR3 has 14 amino acids. The V gene end was trimmed by 0 bases and the J gene end by 4 bases; junction bases not matched to a gene: 2. CDR3 residues: CASSLATGSTEAFF. DNA of the CDR3: TGTGCCAGCAGCTTAGCGACAGGGAGCACTGAAGCTTTCTTT.

The CDR3 sequence is CASSLAIPGQPQHF. The CDR3 coding sequence is TGTGCCAGCAGCTTGGCCATCCCAGGCCAGCCCCAGCATTTT. The genes are TRBV5-5 and TRBJ1-5; D not resolved. The CDR3 spans 14 residues. Germline lookup yields CDR1 SGHKS and CDR2 YYEKEE (reference sequence). The ends were cut back, 0 bases at V and 7 bases at J, with 11 bases in the middle.

The rearrangement uses TRBV3-1 (or the pseudogene TRBV3-2) and TRBJ1-2; TRBD1 is a possible D gene (5 bases). There are 13 residues in the CDR3. Germline loops: CDR1 LGHDT, CDR2 YNNKEL (reference sequence). The V gene lost 4 bases and the J gene lost 4 bases, with 10 bases spanning the gap. CDR3 region: CASSRQSFYGYTF. DNA of the CDR3: TGTGCCAGCAGCCGACAGTCTTTCTATGGCTACACCTTC.

Only a few counts were recorded for this clone. This rearrangement joins TRBV11-3 to TRBJ1-1, with D perhaps matching TRBD1 (5 bases). Between the trimmed V and J ends, which lost 5 bases and 1 base, there was a span of 14 bases. Germline values: CDR1 SGHNT, CDR2 YENEEA. CDR3 length: 15 amino acids. In nucleotides, the CDR3 is TGTGCCAGCAGCCCATCGGGGCCGGAGAACACTGAAGCTTTCTTT. Encoded protein: CASSPSGPENTEAFF.

The V and J genes are TRBV15 and TRBJ2-1; no definite D call. The germline V gene encodes CDR1 LNHNV and CDR2 YYDKDF (reference sequence). Trimming shortened V by 1 base and J by 5 bases, and 6 bases separated the two germline ends. The CDR3 has 13 residues. The CDR3 DNA reads TGTGCCACCAGCAGAGGCGCAAACAATGAGCAGTTCTTC. It encodes CATSRGANNEQFF.

The rearrangement links TRBV6-5 to TRBJ1-5, with TRBD1 matching 7 bases. This CDR3 is 15 amino acids long. Germline V lookup: CDR1 MNHEY, CDR2 SVGAGI. Trimming cost V 6 bases and J 4 bases; bases outside gene matches: 9. The CDR3 DNA sequence: TGTGCCAGCAGCTCAGCGAGGGACAGTAATCAGCCCCAGCATTTT. This translates into CASSSARDSNQPQHF.

This clone was detected a few times. This chain connects TRBV11-2 to TRBJ1-2, with D maybe TRBD1 (6 bases). CDR1 is SGHAT, CDR2 FQNNGV, per germline. V shed 5 bases and J shed 1 base, with 8 bases lying between them. The CDR3 extends over 13 amino acids. DNA of the CDR3: TGTGCCAGCAGCGCGGGACATAACTATGGCTACACCTTC. Its translation is CASSAGHNYGYTF.

Only a few counts were recorded for this clone. The rearrangement joins TRBV11-1 to TRBJ2-7, with TRBD1 identical over 8 bases. Germline V gene lookup returns CDR1 SGHAT and CDR2 FQDESV (reference sequence). Trimming took 5 bases from V and 2 from J; bases not matched to a gene: 5. The CDR3 runs to 14 residues. CDR3 nucleotides: TGTGCCAGCAGCCAGGGGGCGGTGGCCTACGAGCAGTACTTC. This sequence encodes CASSQGAVAYEQYF.

Comment on this clone: This CDR3 is also generated by other DNA sequences in the sample. The V call is TRBV28, the J call TRBJ2-5; D not resolved. Germline V gene lookup returns CDR1 MDHEN and CDR2 SYDVKM. Between the trimmed V and J ends, which lost 6 bases and 5 bases, there was a span of 10 bases. The CDR3 length is 12 residues. CDR3 nucleotide sequence: TGTGCCAGCAGCCTTGGGGTGGAGACCCAGTACTTC. Protein: CASSLGVETQYF.

The rearrangement uses TRBV5-1 and TRBJ1-2; D remains ambiguous. This CDR3 spans 13 amino acids. Trimming pared 4 bases from V and 9 bases from J, leaving 16 bases between. Per germline, CDR1 SGHRS and CDR2 YFSETQ. CDR3 DNA: TGCGCCAGCAGCCCTATAACCGGGGTTAGCTACACCTTC. Translating gives CASSPITGVSYTF.

This clone was counted only a few times. The chain has TRBV7-2 and TRBJ1-3; unclear D gene. Germline-derived CDR1 and CDR2 are SGHTA and FQGNSA. This CDR3 contains 15 residues. V gave up 5 bases and J gave up 4 bases, with 15 bases separating them. The CDR3 protein is CASSPSQWRGNTIYF. The CDR3 DNA follows: TGTGCCAGCAGCCCGTCCCAGTGGCGGGGAAACACCATATATTTT.

The V and J genes are TRBV19 and TRBJ2-2, with 9 nucleotides matching TRBD2. This CDR3 contains 15 residues. J gave up 4 bases and V 3 bases, and 3 bases lay outside the gene matches. Germline V gene data show CDR1 as LNHDA and CDR2 as SQIVND (reference sequence). CDR3 in DNA: TGTGCCAGTAGTATCACTAGCGGGTTCACCGGGGAGCTGTTTTTT. This sequence encodes CASSITSGFTGELFF.

The V and J genes are TRBV5-1 and TRBJ2-7, with 11 bases lining up with TRBD2. V was clipped by 2 bases and J by 6 bases; unmatched bases: 10. Germline V gives CDR1 SGHRS, CDR2 YFSETQ. The length of the CDR3 is 16 residues. The CDR3 loop reads CASSFRSGTSGIEQYF. CDR3 in DNA: TGCGCCAGCAGCTTCCGGTCCGGGACTAGCGGTATCGAGCAGTACTTC.

The V gene is TRBV7-9, the J gene TRBJ1-4; D might be TRBD1 (5 bases). Germline V CDR1 and CDR2: SEHNR, FQNEAQ (reference sequence). The CDR3 consists of 15 residues. V lost 1 base and J lost 7, with 13 bases in between. The CDR3 sequence is CASSLGGRGTEKLFF. CDR3 in DNA: TGTGCCAGCAGCTTAGGCGGGAGGGGCACTGAAAAACTGTTTTTT. Based on the CDR3 plus reference TRBV7-9 and TRBJ1-4, the full variable domain is DTGVSQNPRHKITKRGQNVTFRCDPISEHNRLYWYRQTLGQGPEFLTYFQNEAQLEKSRLLSDRFSAERPKGSFSTLEIQRTEQGDSAMYLCASSLGGRGTEKLFFGSGTQLSVL.

The V and J genes are TRBV5-1 and TRBJ1-4; tentatively, D is TRBD1 (6 bases). Germline CDR1 and CDR2: SGHRS and YFSETQ. V was clipped by 3 bases and J by 8 bases, with 17 bases between them. The CDR3 contains 15 residues. Written as DNA, the CDR3 is TGCGCCAGCAGCTCCACAGGGACCCCAGGGGAAAAACTGTTTTTT. Translated, it gives CASSSTGTPGEKLFF.

The chain joins TRBV5-5 to TRBJ1-5; TRBD1 might be the D (6 bases). The CDR3 extends over 14 amino acids. Germline V gene data show CDR1 as SGHKS and CDR2 as YYEKEE (reference sequence). Between the trimmed V and J ends, which lost 2 bases and 0 bases, there was a span of 6 bases. CDR3 DNA: TGTGCCAGCAGCTTCAGGGGTAGCAATCAGCCCCAGCATTTT. Amino acids: CASSFRGSNQPQHF.

The chain has TRBV19 and TRBJ1-1; tentative D call: TRBD1 (6 bases). The CDR3 runs to 14 residues. The V gene's germline CDR1 is LNHDA and CDR2 SQIVND (reference sequence). Trimming left V 8 bases short and J 0 bases short, with 13 bases between. The CDR3 region is CASRDGTMNTEAFF. CDR3 coding DNA: TGTGCCAGTCGGGACGGGACAATGAACACTGAAGCTTTCTTT.